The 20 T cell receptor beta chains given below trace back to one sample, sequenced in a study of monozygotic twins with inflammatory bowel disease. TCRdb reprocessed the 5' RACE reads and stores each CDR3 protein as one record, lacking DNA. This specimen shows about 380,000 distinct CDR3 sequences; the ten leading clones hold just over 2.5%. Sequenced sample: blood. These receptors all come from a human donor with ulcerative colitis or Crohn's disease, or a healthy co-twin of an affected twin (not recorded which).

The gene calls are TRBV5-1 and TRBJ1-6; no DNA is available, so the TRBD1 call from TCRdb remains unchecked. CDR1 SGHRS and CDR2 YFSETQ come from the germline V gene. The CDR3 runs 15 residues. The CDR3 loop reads CASSLADRGNSPLHF.

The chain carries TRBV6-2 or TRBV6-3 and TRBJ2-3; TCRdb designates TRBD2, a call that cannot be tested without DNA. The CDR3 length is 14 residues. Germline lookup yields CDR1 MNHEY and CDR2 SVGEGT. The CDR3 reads CASRPSGGTDTQYF.

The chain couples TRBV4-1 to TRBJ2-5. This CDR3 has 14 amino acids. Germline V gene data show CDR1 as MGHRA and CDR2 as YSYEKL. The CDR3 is CASSQVGSQETQYF.

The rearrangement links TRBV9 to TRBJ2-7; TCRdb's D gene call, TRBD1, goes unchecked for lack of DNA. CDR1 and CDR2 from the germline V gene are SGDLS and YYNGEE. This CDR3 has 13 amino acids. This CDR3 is CASSGAGGIEQYF. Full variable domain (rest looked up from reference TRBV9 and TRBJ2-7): DSGVTQTPKHLITATGQRVTLRCSPRSGDLSVYWYQQSLDQGLQFLIQYYNGEERAKGNILERFSAQQFPDLHSELNLSSLELGDSALYFCASSGAGGIEQYFGPGTRLTVT.

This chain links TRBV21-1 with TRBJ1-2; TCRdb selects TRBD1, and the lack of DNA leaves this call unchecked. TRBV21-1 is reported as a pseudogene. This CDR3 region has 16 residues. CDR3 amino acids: CASSNARQGVGYGYTF.

CDR3 protein: CSVSAPQDVHGRRETQYF. The chain employs TRBV29-1 and TRBJ2-5; absent DNA, TCRdb's TRBD1 call cannot be checked. Germline V gene lookup returns CDR1 SQVTM and CDR2 ANQGSEA. This CDR3 has 18 residues.

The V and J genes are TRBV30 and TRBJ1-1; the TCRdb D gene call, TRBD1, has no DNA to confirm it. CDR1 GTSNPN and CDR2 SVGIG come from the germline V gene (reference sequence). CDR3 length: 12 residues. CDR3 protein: CAWSPTGTEAFF.

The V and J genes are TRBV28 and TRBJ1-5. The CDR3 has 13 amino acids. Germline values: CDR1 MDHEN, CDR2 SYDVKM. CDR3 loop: CASSPPQRRAQHF.

The CDR3 is CASSLVSSGGLSTDTQYF. The chain joins TRBV11-1 to TRBJ2-3; TCRdb's D call of TRBD2 is untestable without DNA. Per germline, CDR1 SGHAT and CDR2 FQDESV (reference sequence). The CDR3 sequence is 18 residues long. Drawing the rest from reference TRBV11-1 and TRBJ2-3, the complete variable domain is EAEVAQSPRYKITEKSQAVAFWCDPISGHATLYWYRQILGQGPELLVQFQDESVVDDSQLPKDRFSAERLKGVDSTLKIQPAELGDSAMYLCASSLVSSGGLSTDTQYFGPGTRLTVL.

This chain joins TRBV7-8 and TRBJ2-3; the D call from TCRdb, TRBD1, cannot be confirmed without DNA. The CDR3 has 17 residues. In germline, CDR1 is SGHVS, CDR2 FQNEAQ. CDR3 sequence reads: CASSADPGPRGTDTQYF. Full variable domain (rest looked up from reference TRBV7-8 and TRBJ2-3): GAGVSQSPRYKVAKRGQDVALRCDPISGHVSLFWYQQALGQGPEFLTYFQNEAQLDKSGLPSDRFFAERPEGSVSTLKIQRTQQEDSAVYLCASSADPGPRGTDTQYFGPGTRLTVL.

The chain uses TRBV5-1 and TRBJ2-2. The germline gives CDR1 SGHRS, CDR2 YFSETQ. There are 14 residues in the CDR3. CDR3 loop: CASSNPRNTGELFF. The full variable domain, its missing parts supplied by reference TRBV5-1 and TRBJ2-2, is KAGVTQTPRYLIKTRGQQVTLSCSPISGHRSVSWYQQTPGQGLQFLFEYFSETQRNKGNFPGRFSGRQFSNSRSEMNVSTLELGDSALYLCASSNPRNTGELFFGEGSRLTVL.

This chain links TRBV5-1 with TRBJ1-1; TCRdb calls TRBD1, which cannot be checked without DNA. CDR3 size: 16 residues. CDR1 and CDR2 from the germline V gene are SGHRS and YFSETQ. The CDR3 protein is CASSLGQGAWSTEAFF.

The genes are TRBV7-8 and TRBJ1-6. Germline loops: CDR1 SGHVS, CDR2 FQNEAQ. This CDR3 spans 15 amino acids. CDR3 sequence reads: CASSSTGTANSPLHF.

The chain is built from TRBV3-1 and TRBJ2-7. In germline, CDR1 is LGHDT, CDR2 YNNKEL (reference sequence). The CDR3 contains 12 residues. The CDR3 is CASSHSSYEQYF.

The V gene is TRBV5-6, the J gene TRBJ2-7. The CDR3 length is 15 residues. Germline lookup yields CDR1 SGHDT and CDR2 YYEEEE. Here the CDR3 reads CASSLQTSEPYEQYF.

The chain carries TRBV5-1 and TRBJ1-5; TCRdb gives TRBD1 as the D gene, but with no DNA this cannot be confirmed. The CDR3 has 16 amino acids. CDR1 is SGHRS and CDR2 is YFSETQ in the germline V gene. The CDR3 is CASSLGIGQGEQPQHF.

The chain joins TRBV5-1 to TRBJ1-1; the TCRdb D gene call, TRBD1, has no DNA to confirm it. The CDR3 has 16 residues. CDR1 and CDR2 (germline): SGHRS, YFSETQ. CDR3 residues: CASSLAPGHENTEAFF.

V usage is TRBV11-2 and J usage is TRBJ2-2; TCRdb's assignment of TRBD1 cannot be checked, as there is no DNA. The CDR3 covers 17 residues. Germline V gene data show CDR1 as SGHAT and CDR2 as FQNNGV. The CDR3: CASSSGFGTVNTGELSF.

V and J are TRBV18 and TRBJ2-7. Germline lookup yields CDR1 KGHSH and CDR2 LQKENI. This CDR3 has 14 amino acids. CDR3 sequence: CASSPQGSTYEQYF.

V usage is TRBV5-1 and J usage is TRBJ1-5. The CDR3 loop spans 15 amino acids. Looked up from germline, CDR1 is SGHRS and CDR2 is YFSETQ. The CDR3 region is CASSLGAASNQPQHF. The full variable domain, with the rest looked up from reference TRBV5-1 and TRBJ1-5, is KAGVTQTPRYLIKTRGQQVTLSCSPISGHRSVSWYQQTPGQGLQFLFEYFSETQRNKGNFPGRFSGRQFSNSRSEMNVSTLELGDSALYLCASSLGAASNQPQHFGDGTRLSIL.